The next 7 T cell receptor beta chains were all read from a single sample in a study of blood T cell repertoires in COVID-19. TCRdb's copy holds only in-frame clones and misses some; the assay was immunoSEQ multiplex PCR. The top ten hold roughly 8.3% of the sample, which has approximately 530,000 clones, around nine tenths seen once. The sequencing sample was made of peripheral blood. The receptors were gathered from a woman aged 45-60 years with COVID-19, enrolled during active disease.

In this sample, this clone turned up once. Written as DNA, the CDR3 is TGTGCCAGCAGCGTAGTAGGGCAGGGTAACACCGGGGAGCTGTTTTTT. As protein: CASSVVGQGNTGELFF. V and J are TRBV9 and TRBJ2-2; maybe TRBD1 (5 bases). Germline CDR1 SGDLS, CDR2 YYNGEE. The ends were cut back, 0 bases at V and 2 bases at J, with 11 bases in the middle. This CDR3 is built from 16 residues. Full variable domain (remainder filled in from reference TRBV9 and TRBJ2-2): DSGVTQTPKHLITATGQRVTLRCSPRSGDLSVYWYQQSLDQGLQFLIQYYNGEERAKGNILERFSAQQFPDLHSELNLSSLELGDSALYFCASSVVGQGNTGELFFGEGSRLTVL.

The chain has TRBV7-2 and TRBJ1-1; tentative D call: TRBD1 (5 bases). Germline V gene data show CDR1 as SGHTA and CDR2 as FQGNSA. This CDR3 comprises 14 residues. Trimming shortened V by 2 bases and J by 5 bases, and 12 bases separated the two germline ends. The CDR3: CASSLWGGGTEAFF. The CDR3 nucleotides read TGTGCCAGCAGCTTATGGGGGGGTGGGACTGAAGCTTTCTTT.

The chain links TRBV7-3 to TRBJ1-6; 7 positions agree with TRBD1. In germline, CDR1 is SGHTA, CDR2 FQGTGA. Losses at the gene ends were 6 bases for V and 6 bases for J; bases not matched to a gene: 8. The CDR3 is made up of 15 amino acids. CDR3: CASSLPDRSNSPLHF. Here the CDR3 DNA reads TGTGCCAGCAGTTTACCGGACAGGAGTAATTCACCCCTCCACTTT.

The V and J genes are TRBV10-3 and TRBJ2-7, with 9 bases aligning to TRBD2. Trimming cost V 10 bases and J 2 bases; bases outside gene matches: 9. CDR1 ENHRY and CDR2 SYGVKD come from the germline V gene. The CDR3 runs to 14 residues. As DNA, the CDR3 is TGTGCCACCCTGAGCGGGACTAGCACCTACGAGCAGTACTTC. This sequence encodes CATLSGTSTYEQYF.

The chain links TRBV6-2 or TRBV6-3 to TRBJ1-4; 7 bases agree with TRBD1. Trimming took 4 bases from V and 6 from J; bases not matched to a gene: 2. The CDR3 is made up of 13 amino acids. CDR1 and CDR2 (germline): MNHEY, SVGEGT. Here the CDR3 reads CASSSDRDEKLFF. Here the CDR3 DNA reads TGTGCCAGCAGTTCAGACAGGGATGAAAAACTGTTTTTT.

The chain is built from TRBV19 and TRBJ2-5, with D possibly matching TRBD1 (7 bases). The ends were cut back, 5 bases at V and 5 bases at J, with 15 bases in the middle. CDR3 size: 14 residues. Germline-derived CDR1 and CDR2 are LNHDA and SQIVND (reference sequence). The CDR3 DNA reads TGTGCCAGTAGTGGACAGGCGGGGTTTGAGACCCAGTACTTC. This translates into CASSGQAGFETQYF.

This clone has just one count. The chain recombines TRBV27 with TRBJ2-5; possibly TRBD1 for D (6 bases). Trimming shortened V by 3 bases and J by 4 bases, and 15 bases separated the two germline ends. The germline CDR1 and CDR2 sequences are MNHEY and SMNVEV (reference sequence). There are 15 residues in the CDR3. CDR3 amino acids: CASSFNRAAGETQYF. The CDR3 DNA reads as TGTGCCAGCAGTTTCAACAGGGCTGCTGGAGAGACCCAGTACTTC.